A selection of T cell receptor beta chains follows, all from one sample in a study of OX40 agonist ivuxolimab in advanced cancers. Using immunoSEQ multiplex PCR, the repertoire was profiled, and TCRdb retains in-frame clones only, with some absent. This table holds around 90,000 clones, 92% found once. Material: CD4+ or CD8+ T cells sorted from blood, obtained in a trial of the OX40 agonist ivuxolimab. The receptors shown here come from an adult with an advanced solid tumor such as melanoma, head and neck, liver or kidney cancer. The CDR3 runs from the conserved cysteine through the conserved F or W. The D gene is left open where the match is weak. A clone size is listed for some rows: how often the clone was seen (once, few, many), or a class if it is expanded.

v_gene	d_gene	j_gene	abundance	CDR3aa	CDR3nt
TRBV10-3	TRBD1	TRBJ1-2	-	CALYRGLDGYTF	TGTGCCCTCTACAGGGGGCTGGATGGCTACACCTTC
TRBV2	-	TRBJ1-3	-	CASHKQQGTSGNTIYF	TGTGCCAGTCATAAACAACAGGGTACATCTGGAAACACCATATATTTT
TRBV5-8	-	TRBJ1-1	-	CASSPRLLTETEAFF	TGTGCCAGCAGTCCCCGACTGTTAACCGAAACTGAAGCTTTCTTT
TRBV9	-	TRBJ2-7	once	CASSVGQLSYEQYF	TGTGCCAGCAGCGTAGGACAGCTATCCTACGAGCAGTACTTC
TRBV7-9	TRBD1	TRBJ1-4	-	CASSLGGGNEKLFF	TGTGCCAGCAGCTTAGGAGGGGGCAATGAAAAACTGTTTTTT
TRBV7-9	-	TRBJ2-7	-	CASSLTGEQYF	TGTGCCAGCAGCTTAACGGGCGAGCAGTACTTC
TRBV13	TRBD2	TRBJ2-7	-	CASSFGLAKYF	TGTGCCAGCAGCTTCGGACTAGCGAAGTACTTC
TRBV23-1	-	TRBJ2-3	-	CASSQYPSTDTQYF	TGCGCCAGCAGTCAATACCCTAGCACAGATACGCAGTATTTT
TRBV7-2	TRBD2	TRBJ2-1	-	CASSYRGLAGGSYNEQFF	TGTGCCAGCAGCTACCGGGGACTAGCGGGTGGCTCCTACAATGAGCAGTTCTTC
TRBV27	-	TRBJ1-5	-	CASSLSGFNSNQPQHF	TGTGCCAGCAGTTTATCTGGCTTTAATAGCAATCAGCCCCAGCATTTT
TRBV9	-	TRBJ2-5	-	CASSVDNSGNQETQYF	TGTGCCAGCAGCGTAGATAATAGCGGCAATCAAGAGACCCAGTACTTC
TRBV9	-	TRBJ2-2	-	CASSALSGAAFPGELFF	TGTGCCAGCAGCGCCCTCTCTGGGGCAGCGTTTCCCGGGGAGCTGTTTTTT
TRBV11-3	-	TRBJ1-2	-	CASSLETSYGYTF	TGTGCCAGCAGCTTGGAAACCTCCTATGGCTACACCTTC
TRBV30	TRBD1	TRBJ1-1	-	CAWRTGGAANTEAFF	TGTGCCTGGAGGACAGGGGGTGCTGCGAACACTGAAGCTTTCTTT
TRBV6-1	-	TRBJ1-2	-	CASSAPPGAQTGNYGYTF	TGTGCCAGCAGTGCCCCCCCCGGGGCGCAAACTGGTAACTATGGCTACACCTTC
TRBV2	-	TRBJ2-2	-	CASSVAGGTGELFF	TGTGCCAGCAGTGTAGCAGGTGGCACCGGGGAGCTGTTTTTT
TRBV5-1	-	TRBJ2-7	-	CASSSGANSYEQYF	TGCGCCAGCAGCTCAGGGGCCAATTCCTACGAGCAGTACTTC
TRBV18	TRBD1	TRBJ2-7	-	CASSERQGYGEQYF	TGTGCCAGCTCGGAAAGACAGGGGTACGGCGAGCAGTACTTC
TRBV29-1	-	TRBJ1-2	-	CSVGDTGLGYGYTF	TGCAGCGTTGGGGACACCGGGCTTGGCTATGGCTACACCTTC
TRBV28	-	TRBJ1-1	-	CASRVSVEAFF	TGTGCCAGCAGGGTATCCGTTGAAGCTTTCTTT
TRBV27	TRBD2	TRBJ2-7	-	CASSPGRSGNEQYF	TGTGCCAGCAGCCCTGGACGTAGCGGGAACGAGCAGTACTTC
TRBV18	-	TRBJ2-1	-	CASSPPGNEQFF	TGTGCCAGCTCACCACCTGGGAATGAGCAGTTCTTC
TRBV5-4	-	TRBJ1-5	-	CASSRGMFLGQPQHF	TGTGCCAGCAGCAGGGGGATGTTCCTGGGGCAGCCCCAGCATTTT
TRBV6-5	-	TRBJ2-7	-	CASRDYYEQYF	TGTGCCAGCAGGGACTACTACGAGCAGTACTTC
TRBV30	TRBD1	TRBJ2-3	-	CAWSSVTGGVMITDTQYF	TGTGCCTGGAGTTCGGTGACAGGGGGCGTCATGATTACAGATACGCAGTATTTT
TRBV18	TRBD1	TRBJ2-2	-	CASSSGQAAGELFF	TGTGCCAGCTCATCTGGACAGGCGGCCGGGGAGCTGTTTTTT
TRBV11-2	TRBD1	TRBJ2-1	once	CASSLDLGQGINEQFF	TGTGCCAGCAGCTTAGATTTAGGACAGGGTATCAATGAGCAGTTCTTC
TRBV11-1	-	TRBJ2-7	once	CASSLDRSSYEQYF	TGTGCCAGCAGCTTGGACCGGAGCTCCTACGAGCAGTACTTC
TRBV4-1	-	TRBJ2-7	-	CASSHGLRGDYEQYF	TGCGCCAGCAGCCACGGACTCAGGGGGGACTACGAGCAGTACTTC
TRBV7-9	TRBD2	TRBJ2-7	once	CASSPGTTTYEQYF	TGTGCCAGCAGCCCCGGGACTACTACCTACGAGCAGTACTTC
TRBV7-2	-	TRBJ1-4	-	CASSYQGGTNEKLFF	TGTGCCAGCAGCTATCAGGGAGGAACTAATGAAAAACTGTTTTTT
TRBV7-2	TRBD2	TRBJ2-3	-	CASSLGLAGNRDF	TGTGCCAGCAGCTTAGGTCTAGCGGGGAATCGGGATTTT
TRBV7-9	TRBD2	TRBJ2-1	-	CASSRLAGDNEQFF	TGTGCCAGCAGCCGCCTAGCGGGGGACAATGAGCAGTTCTTC
TRBV30	-	TRBJ1-2	-	CAWSVRNHGYTF	TGTGCCTGGAGTGTACGAAACCATGGCTACACCTTC
TRBV7-2	TRBD1	TRBJ2-5	-	CASRKGQGTQETQYF	TGTGCCAGCAGGAAAGGACAGGGGACACAAGAGACCCAGTACTTC